These 28 T cell receptor beta chains share one sample of origin, sequenced in a study of T cells in tuberculosis (dated by TCRdb to between 2017 and 2018). PBMC were thawed, rested overnight, stained with GMM-loaded CD1B tetramer, a Live/Dead dye and anti-CD3, and then sorted on a FACS Aria II. The CD1B tetramers were loaded with C32 glucose monomycolate that had been purified from Rhodococcus equi. The library was made by the immunoSEQ multiplex PCR assay. In TCRdb, the immuneACCESS table is reduced to in-frame sequences with V and J assigned. These tables do not hold every clone; where another copy was compared, an unresolved V gene accounts for under half, and the others remain unexplained. For this sample there are 70,000 to 95,000 clones; approximately 90% appear just once. Together, the top ten hold under 2.5% of the sample. Sequencing was carried out using CD1b-GMM tetramer-negative cells sorted from PBMCs. The cell subset or site label, read with the paper, signifies: T cells not binding CD1B-GMM tetramer, sorted from same donor. These receptors were collected from an adult woman with latent tuberculosis.

The V and J genes are TRBV29-1 and TRBJ2-3; 8 bases fit TRBD1. Germline V CDR1 and CDR2: SQVTM, ANQGSEA. After removal of 6 bases from V and 3 bases from J, the junction contained 11 bases not matched to a gene. This CDR3 has 15 amino acids. The CDR3 region is CSVEPRTGRTDTQYF. CDR3 DNA sequence: TGCAGCGTCGAACCCCGGACAGGGAGGACAGATACGCAGTATTTT.

The table lists this clone with a count of one. The chain employs TRBV4-1 and TRBJ2-5, with unresolved D. The germline gives CDR1 MGHRA, CDR2 YSYEKL. V was pared by 0 bases and J by 7 bases, with 6 bases between. CDR3 length: 12 residues. CDR3 in DNA: TGCGCCAGCAGCCAAGATGGCTGGACCCAGTACTTC. Its protein product is CASSQDGWTQYF.

Only one count was recorded for this clone. The CDR3 nucleotides are TGTGCCAGCAGCTATACATTACCGGACAGGGGAGGGTATGGCTACACCTTC. This codes for CASSYTLPDRGGYGYTF. This chain uses TRBV11-2 with TRBJ1-2, with 9 bases fitting TRBD1. There are 17 residues in the CDR3. The germline CDR1 and CDR2 sequences are SGHAT and FQNNGV. V dropped 4 bases and J dropped 5; count of bases not matched to a gene: 14.

The chain couples TRBV5-8 to TRBJ1-5; TRBD1 matches 7 bases. The V segment lost 0 bases and the J segment 15 bases; nucleotides outside the gene matches: 12. CDR1 and CDR2 (germline): SGHTS, YDEGEE. This CDR3 contains 14 residues. The CDR3 is CASSLGGTANSRHF. In DNA form, the CDR3 reads TGTGCCAGCAGCTTGGGGGGGACAGCCAACTCCCGGCATTTT.

The V call is TRBV6-5, the J call TRBJ1-2, with D perhaps TRBD1 (5 bases). Deletions cut 2 bases from V and 4 bases from J, with 8 bases between. This CDR3 is built from 13 residues. CDR1 and CDR2 from the germline V gene are MNHEY and SVGAGI. The CDR3 spells CASSYTQGYGYTF. The CDR3, as DNA: TGTGCCAGCAGTTACACCCAGGGCTATGGCTACACCTTC.

The rearrangement uses TRBV5-6 and TRBJ1-3, with D unresolved. Germline CDR1 reads SGHDT; CDR2 reads YYEEEE. Trimming removed 0 bases from V and 0 bases from J, with 7 bases in between. CDR3 length: 15 residues. CDR3 protein: CASSLAGSSGNTIYF. The CDR3 nucleotides read TGTGCCAGCAGCTTGGCAGGTTCCTCTGGAAACACCATATATTTT.

The chain joins TRBV5-1 to TRBJ1-2, with a possible D match to TRBD1 (5 bases). The germline V gene has CDR1 SGHRS and CDR2 YFSETQ. This CDR3 has 13 amino acids. The V gene lost 5 bases and the J gene lost 4 bases, with 12 bases spanning the gap. The CDR3 DNA reads TGCGCCAGCAGGGAGGGGTTGAGCTATGGCTACACCTTC. Translation gives CASREGLSYGYTF.

The chain has TRBV6-5 and TRBJ2-7; the D gene is possibly TRBD1 (5 bases). From germline, CDR1 is MNHEY and CDR2 SVGAGI. V was trimmed by 6 bases and J by 2 bases, leaving 11 bases between them. This CDR3 contains 13 residues. The CDR3 DNA reads TGTGCCAGCAGGGACGACAGAACCTACGAGCAGTACTTC. This codes for CASRDDRTYEQYF.

This chain connects TRBV9 to TRBJ1-2; D gene unclear. The ends were cut back, 0 bases at V and 8 bases at J, with 14 bases in the middle. The germline V gene encodes CDR1 SGDLS and CDR2 YYNGEE. The CDR3 contains 14 residues. The CDR3 bases are TGTGCCAGCAGCGTAGGAGGCAGCGCCCCCGGCTACACCTTC. It translates to CASSVGGSAPGYTF.

This chain uses TRBV5-6 with TRBJ2-7; D call uncertain. Germline CDR1 and CDR2: SGHDT and YYEEEE. This CDR3 has 15 residues. V lost 0 bases, J lost 2 bases, and 12 bases lay in between. CDR3 nucleotides: TGTGCCAGCAGCTTGGAAGGAGCTTTAGCCTACGAGCAGTACGTC. It encodes CASSLEGALAYEQYV.

J is TRBJ2-2 and V is TRBV5-1, with 8 bases matching TRBD2. Looked up from germline, CDR1 is SGHRS and CDR2 is YFSETQ. After removal of 6 bases from V and 3 bases from J, the junction contained 7 bases not matched to a gene. The CDR3 extends over 15 amino acids. CDR3 region: CASNFLTSDTGELFF. The CDR3 DNA reads as TGCGCCAGCAACTTTCTGACTAGCGACACCGGGGAGCTGTTTTTT.

The CDR3 spells CATSDRKNNEKLFF. The CDR3 region has the DNA TGTGCCACATCGGACAGGAAAAATAATGAAAAACTGTTTTTT. The chain combines TRBV5-4 with TRBJ1-4, with TRBD1 matching 7 bases. The V gene's germline CDR1 is SGHNT and CDR2 YYREEE (reference sequence). The V gene end was trimmed by 9 bases and the J gene end by 4 bases; junction bases not matched to a gene: 9. The CDR3 runs 14 residues.

The chain joins TRBV5-4 to TRBJ2-7; maybe TRBD1 (6 bases). Germline V gene data show CDR1 as SGHNT and CDR2 as YYREEE (reference sequence). V shed 2 bases and J shed 3 bases, with 9 bases lying between them. The CDR3 covers 13 residues. CDR3 nucleotides: TGTGCCAGCAGCTTACAGGGCGGCTACGAGCAGTACTTC. Protein sequence: CASSLQGGYEQYF.

The gene calls are TRBV15 and TRBJ2-7; tentatively, D is TRBD1 (6 bases). The CDR3 sequence is 13 residues long. V was cut by 5 bases and J by 3 bases, with 11 bases left in between. The germline V gene has CDR1 LNHNV and CDR2 YYDKDF (reference sequence). CDR3 coding DNA: TGTGCCACCAGCCCTTCGGACAGCTACGAGCAGTACTTC. It is translated as CATSPSDSYEQYF.

CDR3 region: CAWSVSEEELFF. The CDR3 nucleotides read TGTGCCTGGAGTGTGTCAGAAGAGGAGCTGTTTTTT. This sequence joins TRBV30 and TRBJ2-2; D is ambiguous. V lost 0 bases, J lost 10 bases, and 9 bases lay in between. The CDR3 extends over 12 amino acids. Germline V gene sequence: CDR1 GTSNPN, CDR2 SVGIG (reference sequence).

J is TRBJ2-5 and V is TRBV27; D might be TRBD2 (6 bases). Near its end, the DNA agrees better with TRBJ2-7, so the J call may be wrong. Germline V gene data show CDR1 as MNHEY and CDR2 as SMNVEV (reference sequence). There are 14 residues in the CDR3. The CDR3 nucleotides read TGTGCCAGCAGTTTAGGGCGGACTACCTACGAGCAGTACTTC. It yields the protein CASSLGRTTYEQYF.

V is TRBV5-6 and J is TRBJ2-2; D possibly corresponds to TRBD1 (5 bases). CDR1 and CDR2 from the germline V gene are SGHDT and YYEEEE. Trimming shortened V by 1 base and J by 4 bases, and 11 bases separated the two germline ends. The CDR3 is made up of 15 amino acids. The CDR3 region is CASSLKDIGTGELFF. For the CDR3, the DNA is TGTGCCAGCAGCTTGAAGGACATCGGCACCGGGGAGCTGTTTTTT.

The V and J genes are TRBV19 and TRBJ2-3; 11 bases match TRBD2. CDR1 LNHDA and CDR2 SQIVND come from the germline V gene (reference sequence). V gave up 3 bases and J gave up 6 bases; unmatched junction bases: 5. The CDR3 is made up of 15 amino acids. CDR3 amino acids: CASSIEGLAADTQYF. The CDR3 nucleotides read TGTGCCAGTAGTATTGAGGGACTAGCGGCCGATACGCAGTATTTT.

The chain links TRBV5-8 to TRBJ2-1, with 8 bases lining up with TRBD1. The CDR3 covers 18 residues. Germline trimming cut 2 bases from V and 0 bases from J; bases unmatched to any gene: 10. The germline V gene encodes CDR1 SGHTS and CDR2 YDEGEE. In nucleotides, the CDR3 is TGTGCCAGCAGCTTCCGGGGACAGGCCCGAAGCTCCTACAATGAGCAGTTCTTC. Residues: CASSFRGQARSSYNEQFF. Variable domain in full (rest from reference TRBV5-8 and TRBJ2-1): EAGVTQSPTHLIKTRGQQATLRCSPISGHTSVYWYQQALGLGLQFLLWYDEGEERNRGNFPPRFSGRQFPNYSSELNVNALELEDSALYLCASSFRGQARSSYNEQFFGPGTRLTVL.

The rearrangement uses TRBV14 and TRBJ2-7; D gene unclear. Germline V gives CDR1 SGHDN, CDR2 FVKESK. The CDR3 loop spans 16 amino acids. V lost 0 bases and J lost 1, with 13 bases in between. The CDR3 DNA sequence: TGTGCCAGCAGCCAAGATACTCTGGCAGGATCCTACGAGCAGTACTTC. This translates into CASSQDTLAGSYEQYF. Looking up the rest from reference TRBV14 and TRBJ2-7 gives the full variable domain: EAGVTQFPSHSVIEKGQTVTLRCDPISGHDNLYWYRRVMGKEIKFLLHFVKESKQDESGMPNNRFLAERTGGTYSTLKVQPAELEDSGVYFCASSQDTLAGSYEQYFGPGTRLTVT.

The chain recombines TRBV5-1 with TRBJ2-3, with 15 bases fitting TRBD2. Unmatched junction bases numbered 4, after V lost 2 bases and J lost 0 bases. The CDR3 contains 18 residues. The V gene's germline CDR1 is SGHRS and CDR2 YFSETQ. The CDR3 spells CASSFGLAGGRSTDTQYF. DNA of the CDR3: TGCGCCAGCAGCTTCGGACTAGCGGGGGGGCGAAGCACAGATACGCAGTATTTT.

The chain couples TRBV7-2 to TRBJ2-7; D gene uncertain. With 3 bases removed from V and 0 bases from J, the gap between germline ends came to 9 bases. This CDR3 region has 14 residues. Germline V lookup: CDR1 SGHTA, CDR2 FQGNSA. The CDR3 loop reads CASSLPTRSYEQYF. CDR3 nucleotides: TGTGCCAGCAGCTTGCCGACACGCTCCTACGAGCAGTACTTC. Full variable domain (outside the CDR3, taken from reference TRBV7-2 and TRBJ2-7): GAGVSQSPSNKVTEKGKDVELRCDPISGHTALYWYRQSLGQGLEFLIYFQGNSAPDKSGLPSDRFSAERTGGSVSTLTIQRTQQEDSAVYLCASSLPTRSYEQYFGPGTRLTVT.

To note about this clone: Compared with germline, one end of the junction differs, possibly owing to a read error. Here the CDR3 DNA reads TGTGCCAGCAGTACGGGACAAAACTCTGGCTACACCTTC. Its protein is CASSTGQNSGYTF. The V call is TRBV27, the J call TRBJ1-2; weak D call: TRBD1 (6 bases). This CDR3 comprises 13 residues. Germline CDR1 reads MNHEY; CDR2 reads SMNVEV (reference sequence).

The chain carries TRBV7-9 and TRBJ2-3, with a possible D match to TRBD1 (6 bases). Germline V gene lookup returns CDR1 SEHNR and CDR2 FQNEAQ (reference sequence). The length of the CDR3 is 14 residues. V was clipped by 4 bases and J by 3 bases, with 11 bases between them. CDR3 DNA sequence: TGTGCCAGCAGCTCCACAGGGATAACAGATACGCAGTATTTT. Its protein product is CASSSTGITDTQYF.

The gene calls are TRBV9 and TRBJ1-1, with a possible D match to TRBD1 (5 bases). Germline CDR1 reads SGDLS; CDR2 reads YYNGEE. This CDR3 spans 15 amino acids. Trimming removed 0 bases at V and 1 base at J, with 10 bases between. CDR3 in amino acids: CASSVEGTGNTEAFF. CDR3 in DNA: TGTGCCAGCAGCGTAGAAGGTACAGGGAACACTGAAGCTTTCTTT.

This chain joins TRBV5-1 and TRBJ2-1; D gene uncertain. The CDR3 runs 13 residues. Germline loops: CDR1 SGHRS, CDR2 YFSETQ. The V gene lost 4 bases and the J gene lost 4 bases, with 9 bases spanning the gap. The CDR3 is CASSPGQYNEQFF. The CDR3 DNA sequence: TGCGCCAGCAGCCCAGGCCAGTACAATGAGCAGTTCTTC.

V is TRBV5-6 and J is TRBJ1-2; 9 nucleotides align to TRBD1. CDR1 SGHDT and CDR2 YYEEEE come from the germline V gene. V was pared by 3 bases and J by 2 bases, with 5 bases of the junction left unmatched. The CDR3 loop spans 15 amino acids. The CDR3 coding sequence is TGTGCCAGCAGCTGGACCGGGACAGGGAACTATGGCTACACCTTC. Its translation is CASSWTGTGNYGYTF. The full variable domain, its missing parts supplied by reference TRBV5-6 and TRBJ1-2, is DAGVTQSPTHLIKTRGQQVTLRCSPKSGHDTVSWYQQALGQGPQFIFQYYEEEERQRGNFPDRFSGHQFPNYSSELNVNALLLGDSALYLCASSWTGTGNYGYTFGSGTRLTVV.

V usage is TRBV11-1 and J usage is TRBJ2-7; 8 bases are shared with TRBD2. J gave up 2 bases and V 4 bases, and 1 base lay outside the gene matches. CDR3 length: 13 amino acids. Germline CDR1 SGHAT, CDR2 FQDESV (reference sequence). CDR3 in amino acids: CASSSGLAYEQYF. CDR3 sequence (DNA): TGTGCCAGCAGCTCGGGACTAGCCTACGAGCAGTACTTC.